The 2 T cell receptor beta chains below come from one sample, sequenced in a study of T cell clonality in common variable immunodeficiency. The data were produced by immunoSEQ multiplex PCR, yet TCRdb's version contains in-frame clones alone and is incomplete. The sample lists roughly 42,000 clones, none appearing once, the ten largest making up 2.5% to 3%. Sequenced material: peripheral blood mononuclear cells. The source of these receptors is a person aged 18-70 years in good health.

This clone has ten or more counts. CDR3 residues: CASSPGGGGVGEKLFF. The sequenced CDR3 bases are TGCGCCAGCAGCCCGGGAGGGGGGGGCGTCGGTGAAAAA. The J gene is TRBJ1-4, the V gene TRBV5-1; D may be TRBD1 (6 bases). The sequence runs out 3 residues before the end of the CDR3; the remainder is reconstructed from the germline J gene. Trimming took 4 bases from V and 7 from J, leaving 20 bases between them. CDR1 and CDR2 from the germline V gene are SGHRS and YFSETQ. The CDR3 totals 16 residues.

In this sample, this clone turned up many times. The CDR3 goes on 3 residues after the read ends, and that part is filled in from the germline J gene. The chain has TRBV19 and TRBJ1-6; TRBD1 matches at 8 bases. Per germline, CDR1 LNHDA and CDR2 SQIVND (reference sequence). The CDR3 extends over 18 amino acids. The V gene end was trimmed by 1 base and the J gene end by 2 bases; junction bases not matched to a gene: 7. The chain's CDR3 is CASSIGKDRATYNSPLHF. CDR3 bases read: TGTGCCAGTAGTATAGGCAAGGACAGGGCTACCTATAATTCACCC.